This T cell receptor (beta chain) stems from a study of T cell repertoires in cytomegalovirus infection (dated by TCRdb to between 2019 and 2020). For context, the study as a whole: The peptide stimulations were aimed at well-studied HLA-B-restricted epitopes as well as recently identified HLA-C-restricted CMV epitopes, whose presentation resists viral immunomodulation. Donor HLA type was relevant to the analysis, because carriage of CMV infection together with the matching HLA type was indicated by public TCR beta signatures.

V and J are truncated by 2 bases and 6 bases respectively, leaving an intervening sequence of 10 bases. The CDR3 sequence holds 14 residues, the cysteine and phenylalanine included. Only the CDR3 DNA stays, 42 bases, in frame from base 1. Findings and caveats that apply to the study as a whole: The ex vivo response was dominated by HLA-C-restricted CMV-specific TCR beta clonotypes, and the single most frequent clonotype in two of eight donors was supplied by these HLA-C-restricted clonotypes. In both this cohort and an independent roughly 350-donor cohort, the cumulative frequency of public TCR beta family members distinguished carriers of CMV infection plus the relevant HLA type.

A note on this clonotype: The antigen it binds to is not known. No qualities accompany the bases; no much larger clone lies one base away.

The sample's treatment or condition label, in plain terms: in vitro stimulation with specific CMV peptide epitopes to enrich CMV-specific T cells. Reads for this sample came from an Illumina HiSeq 1500. TCRdb handled the public reads itself, with Q25 trimming in fastp and clone calling in MiXCR, and kept productive beta chains. Identical CDR3 proteins give one entry, which carries the most common genes and DNA. This sample gives hundreds of thousands of distinct CDR3 sequences in total; roughly 36% of them show up just once. In total, the top ten clones hold roughly 18% of the sample. The source material was cultured PBMCs, sampled from culture after CMV antigen stimulation. The sequence joins TRBV12-3 or TRBV12-4 to TRBJ2-2; the D gene lacks a confident call. This TCR was recovered from a human donor in good health (CMV status not recorded). Some clones in this sample may be carry-over from other donors' samples. The DNA sequence is given as TGTGCCAGCAGTTTATATCCGCGTTCCGGGGAGCTGTTTTTT. It translates as CASSLYPRSGELFF.